Here is one TCR beta chain with its context. This clonotype occurred a few times. Its target antigen remains unknown. The record has no base qualities; no much larger clone is one base away. V lost 6 bases and J lost 1 base; the stretch between them is 13 bases long. For CDR1 and CDR2, the germline V gene lists MNHEY and SVGAGI. The CDR3 starts with the cysteine, ends with the phenylalanine, and has 15 residues. The only DNA kept is the CDR3, 45 bases in frame from the first base. PBMCs were isolated by Ficoll-Paque density gradient centrifugation. The data were obtained in a study of T-cell memory formation after mild COVID-19 (dated by TCRdb to the early 2020s). Notes on the research overall: TCR sequence clusters from the two donors were found to be largely donor specific. In two donors, T-cell clones that expanded and contracted after mild COVID-19 were followed by sequencing TCRalpha and TCRbeta repertoires longitudinally. The cohort comprised two young, previously healthy adult volunteers, one female and one male.

Data came from an Illumina NovaSeq 6000. cDNA libraries for TCRalpha and TCRbeta were prepared by 5'RACE using constant-segment primers, with sample barcodes and unique molecular identifiers added. Trizol reagent was used to extract RNA from every sample. Library amplification was performed in two PCR steps, and a second sample barcode and Illumina TruSeq adapters were introduced in the second step. Sequencing of libraries was performed on an Illumina NovaSeq with 2 x 150 bp paired-end reads. Under the source paper's analysis protocol: The reads were demultiplexed and collapsed into UMI-guided consensus sequences using migec v1.2.7. With mixcr v2.1.11, UMI consensuses were aligned to TRA and TRB V and J templates and assembled into clonotypes. A clonotype was counted as expanded or contracted only if both edgeR and NoisET called the change significant, with noise models trained on biological replicates. For edgeR calls, a false discovery rate-adjusted p below 0.01 and a log2 fold-change threshold of 1 were applied. PCA with hierarchical clustering of max-normalized trajectories of the 1000 most abundant clonotypes was used as exploratory dynamics analysis. The CD4 or CD8 phenotype of responding clones was assigned using the separately sequenced CD4+ and CD8+ repertoires. TCRdb trimmed the raw reads at Q25, called clones with MiXCR and kept productive beta chains. Rows are unified per CDR3 protein, each entry keeping the most common DNA and genes. The V and J calls and clone size are TCRdb's, not the authors'. The sample includes over 350,000 distinct CDR3 sequences, with roughly 26% observed a single time. About 10% of the sample comes from the top ten.

Paper-wide results and their limitations: The detection of some responding clones in pre-infection memory suggests that pre-existing cross-reactive memory T cells joined the SARS-CoV-2 response. SARS-CoV-2 specificity of the second-wave clones peaking on day 37 was not confirmed. Clones contracting from day 15 to 85 had balanced CD4/CD8 phenotypes, while a second wave expanding from day 15 to 37 was biased towards CD4+. Contracting CD4+ clones appeared mostly in the CM and EM memory subsets, whereas CD8+ clones were enriched in EMRA. Only a couple of mild cases were covered by the study, and larger cohorts that include severe cases with pre-infection samples were considered necessary.

Source material: PBMCs or a T cell subset sorted from them (not recorded which). The chain couples TRBV6-5 to TRBJ1-5, with the D gene call left open. The source is an adult woman who had mild COVID-19 (a few samples of this study predate the infection). The sample titles of this study are shuffled in the database, so cell type and time point are left out; the donor was told from shared clones. In nucleotides, the sequence is TGTGCCAGCAGCCCGGTCCGCCGAAGCAATCAGCCCCAGCATTTT. This yields the protein CASSPVRRSNQPQHF.